The 32 T cell receptor beta chains listed next were all sequenced from one sample in a study of CD8 T cells in ankylosing spondylitis (TCRdb year 2017). What the work shows at the level of the full study, not this receptor alone: A TCR beta motif made up of about eight highly homologous amino acid variants appeared to be characteristic of blood from ankylosing spondylitis patients.

Library preparation employed 5' RACE. Data came from an Illumina HiSeq 2500. TCRdb reprocessing: public reads trimmed at Q25 with fastp, clones called with MiXCR, in-frame beta chains kept. Records with the same CDR3 protein are collapsed into one entry carrying the most frequent genes and DNA. Here the sample has about 540,000 distinct CDR3 sequences; about 12% occur a single time. Together, the top ten hold about 6.8% of the sample. No antigen is known for these receptors. The sequenced sample was blood, either unsorted or a sorted T cell fraction (not recorded which). The receptors here all came from a male donor with ankylosing spondylitis.

Many counts were recorded for this clonotype. The V call is TRBV5-1, the J call TRBJ2-2; D may be TRBD1 (6 bases). Germline values: CDR1 SGHRS, CDR2 YFSETQ. This CDR3 comprises 15 residues. V was trimmed by 0 bases and J by 1 base, leaving 7 bases between them. The CDR3 reads CASSLGGQNTGELFF. The CDR3 coding sequence is TGCGCCAGCAGCTTGGGGGGACAGAACACCGGGGAGCTGTTTTTT. The whole variable domain, remainder taken from reference TRBV5-1 and TRBJ2-2, is KAGVTQTPRYLIKTRGQQVTLSCSPISGHRSVSWYQQTPGQGLQFLFEYFSETQRNKGNFPGRFSGRQFSNSRSEMNVSTLELGDSALYLCASSLGGQNTGELFFGEGSRLTVL.

This clonotype was observed many times. J is TRBJ2-3 and V is TRBV20-1; D perhaps matches TRBD2 (7 bases). Germline CDR1 is DFQATT and CDR2 is SNEGSKA (reference sequence). The CDR3 loop spans 14 amino acids. The V gene lost 6 bases and the J gene lost 3 bases, with 16 bases spanning the gap. The CDR3 DNA reads as TGCAGTGCCCTCCGGGGGCGGGGGACAGATACGCAGTATTTT. This gives the protein CSALRGRGTDTQYF.

This clonotype has only a few counts. This rearrangement joins TRBV6-1 to TRBJ1-4, with D uncertain. The CDR3 sequence is 15 residues long. V was trimmed by 6 bases and J by 8 bases, leaving 19 bases between them. Germline lookup yields CDR1 MNHNS and CDR2 SASEGT. The CDR3 DNA reads as TGTGCCAGCAGCTTTGGACGTTCGAGTGGGGAAAAACTGTTTTTT. Its protein product is CASSFGRSSGEKLFF.

The genes are TRBV6-1 and TRBJ1-6; 8 bases are shared with TRBD1. The ends lost 6 bases at V and 9 bases at J; junction bases unmatched: 10. In germline, CDR1 is MNHNS, CDR2 SASEGT. This CDR3 contains 15 residues. The CDR3 sequence is CASSPRTGSASPLHF. The CDR3 coding sequence is TGTGCCAGCAGCCCCCGGACAGGGAGCGCTTCACCCCTCCACTTT.

CDR3 protein: CASSAGNRLGANEQFF. CDR3 DNA: TGTGCCAGCAGTGCTGGGAACAGGCTGGGGGCCAATGAGCAGTTCTTC. The V call is TRBV6-1, the J call TRBJ2-1; D is possibly TRBD1 (6 bases). The germline V and J ends were trimmed by 4 bases and 6 bases, with 19 bases remaining between them. Germline V CDR1 and CDR2: MNHNS, SASEGT. The CDR3 extends over 16 amino acids.

This clonotype was counted between two and nine times. The rearrangement joins TRBV4-2 to TRBJ1-4; unclear D gene. Trimming took off 0 bases at V and 7 bases at J, with 21 bases between the two ends. The CDR3 totals 18 residues. Germline V gene data show CDR1 as LGHNA and CDR2 as YNFKEQ. CDR3: CASSQDPGRTLGGEKLFF. In DNA, the CDR3 is TGTGCCAGCAGCCAAGATCCCGGACGTACCCTTGGAGGTGAAAAACTGTTTTTT.

V gene TRBV7-2 combines with J gene TRBJ1-1; a possible D gene is TRBD1 (6 bases). Trimming left V 7 bases short and J 4 bases short, with 10 bases between. The CDR3 length is 12 residues. Germline V gene lookup returns CDR1 SGHTA and CDR2 FQGNSA. The chain's CDR3 is CASTQGSTEAFF. The DNA for the CDR3 is TGTGCCAGCACCCAGGGGAGCACTGAAGCTTTCTTT.

The rearrangement links TRBV11-1 to TRBJ2-1, with D possibly being TRBD2 (6 bases). V gave up 4 bases and J gave up 0 bases, with 22 bases separating them. This CDR3 has 19 residues. CDR1 and CDR2 (germline): SGHAT, FQDESV (reference sequence). CDR3 amino acids: CASSSGQGPKRVSYNEQFF. In DNA, the CDR3 is TGTGCCAGCAGCTCGGGGCAGGGCCCTAAGCGGGTCTCCTACAATGAGCAGTTCTTC.

The V call is TRBV20-1, the J call TRBJ2-3; D possibly matches TRBD1 or TRBD2 (5 bases each). The CDR3 is 13 amino acids. CDR1 is DFQATT and CDR2 is SNEGSKA in the germline V gene (reference sequence). Trimming took 5 bases from V and 2 from J, leaving 11 bases between them. The CDR3 coding sequence is TGCAGTGCTTGGGACGGTTACACAGATACGCAGTATTTT. The encoded protein is CSAWDGYTDTQYF.

This clonotype has more than one count but fewer than ten. V is TRBV20-1 and J is TRBJ2-7; the D is unclear. CDR3 length: 11 residues. The germline gives CDR1 DFQATT, CDR2 SNEGSKA (reference sequence). Trimming pared 0 bases from V and 2 bases from J, leaving 2 bases between. In DNA form, the CDR3 reads TGCAGTGCTAGAGATCCCTACGAGCAGTACTTC. Residues: CSARDPYEQYF.

There are a few counts of this clonotype. V gene TRBV20-1 combines with J gene TRBJ2-1; TRBD1 is a possible D gene (5 bases). CDR3 length equals 14 residues. V was pared by 1 base and J by 2 bases, with 9 bases between. CDR1 and CDR2 (germline): DFQATT, SNEGSKA (reference sequence). CDR3 region: CSARAGNPYNEQFF. In DNA form, the CDR3 reads TGCAGTGCTAGAGCAGGGAACCCCTACAATGAGCAGTTCTTC.

This clonotype was recorded many times. This sequence joins TRBV10-3 and TRBJ2-1; D is tentatively TRBD1 or TRBD2 (5 bases each). Trimming took 6 bases from V and 8 from J, leaving 8 bases between them. The CDR3 loop spans 11 amino acids. Germline V gene sequence: CDR1 ENHRY, CDR2 SYGVKD. The CDR3 here is CAIRGDDEQFF. CDR3 bases: TGTGCCATCAGGGGGGACGATGAGCAGTTCTTC.

Many counts were recorded for this clonotype. CDR3 nucleotide sequence: TGTGCCAGCAGTACCGGGACAGAATATGGCTACACCTTC. Amino acids: CASSTGTEYGYTF. This sequence joins TRBV12-3 or TRBV12-4 and TRBJ1-2; 7 bases line up with TRBD1. The CDR3 is 13 amino acids. Unmatched junction bases numbered 5, after V lost 5 bases and J lost 5 bases.

Ten or more counts support this clonotype. The chain couples TRBV29-1 to TRBJ2-7, with 14 bases that match TRBD2. Germline values: CDR1 SQVTM, CDR2 ANQGSEA. This CDR3 region has 16 residues. The ends lost 7 bases at V and 2 bases at J; junction bases unmatched: 10. CDR3: CSAPPGLAGVTYEQYV. CDR3 nucleotide sequence: TGCAGCGCCCCGCCGGGACTAGCGGGAGTTACCTACGAGCAGTACGTC.

This clonotype was seen more than once but under ten times. The chain couples TRBV29-1 to TRBJ1-1; D gene ambiguous. This CDR3 comprises 13 residues. The V gene's germline CDR1 is SQVTM and CDR2 ANQGSEA. With 3 bases removed from V and 0 bases from J, the gap between germline ends came to 8 bases. The CDR3 DNA reads as TGCAGCGTTGAGGAAAGATTGAACACTGAAGCTTTCTTT. This translates into CSVEERLNTEAFF. The variable domain in full, completed from reference TRBV29-1 and TRBJ1-1, reads SAVISQKPSRDICQRGTSLTIQCQVDSQVTMMFWYRQQPGQSLTLIATANQGSEATYESGFVIDKFPISRPNLTFSTLTVSNMSPEDSSIYLCSVEERLNTEAFFGQGTRLTVV.

The sample holds many counts of this clonotype. V is TRBV20-1 and J is TRBJ2-2; D is unclear. CDR3 size: 11 residues. The V gene's germline CDR1 is DFQATT and CDR2 SNEGSKA (reference sequence). Trimming cost V 6 bases and J 0 bases, with 2 bases left between them. Here the CDR3 reads CSAANTGELFF. CDR3 nucleotides: TGCAGTGCGGCGAACACCGGGGAGCTGTTTTTT.

This clonotype was counted a few times. V and J are TRBV2 and TRBJ2-1, with a weak D call TRBD2 (6 bases). Trimming left V 3 bases short and J 4 bases short, with 10 bases between. The CDR3 is made up of 14 amino acids. Germline-derived CDR1 and CDR2 are SNHLY and FYNNEI. DNA for the CDR3: TGTGCCAGCAGTGACTTGCGGGAATACAATGAGCAGTTCTTC. It encodes CASSDLREYNEQFF.

This clonotype occurred many times. The V gene is TRBV18, the J gene TRBJ1-5; D gene unclear. The V gene lost 3 bases and the J gene lost 3 bases, with 6 bases spanning the gap. The germline V gene has CDR1 KGHSH and CDR2 LQKENI. The CDR3 is made up of 13 amino acids. CDR3 bases: TGTGCCAGCTCACCGGGCAACAATCAGCCCCAGCATTTT. Its translation: CASSPGNNQPQHF.

This clonotype was detected ten times or more. This chain uses TRBV9 with TRBJ2-3, with a tentative D call TRBD2 (6 bases). There are 16 residues in the CDR3. V was clipped by 0 bases and J by 3 bases, with 14 bases between them. Germline V gene lookup returns CDR1 SGDLS and CDR2 YYNGEE. This CDR3 reads CASSVGGTLLTDTQYF. CDR3 DNA sequence: TGTGCCAGCAGCGTAGGCGGGACCCTGTTGACAGATACGCAGTATTTT. The full variable domain, in which reference TRBV9 and TRBJ2-3 provide the parts outside the CDR3, is DSGVTQTPKHLITATGQRVTLRCSPRSGDLSVYWYQQSLDQGLQFLIQYYNGEERAKGNILERFSAQQFPDLHSELNLSSLELGDSALYFCASSVGGTLLTDTQYFGPGTRLTVL.

This clonotype was seen a few times. The J gene is TRBJ2-1, the V gene TRBV7-2; 9 positions agree with TRBD2. Germline loops: CDR1 SGHTA, CDR2 FQGNSA. Trimming at V came to 5 bases and at J to 3 bases, leaving 11 bases not matched to a gene. This CDR3 region has 17 residues. CDR3 amino acids: CASSPPGGRAHYNEQFF. CDR3 DNA: TGTGCCAGCAGCCCCCCGGGCGGGAGGGCCCACTACAATGAGCAGTTCTTC.

The sample holds a few counts of this clonotype. The rearrangement joins TRBV6-2 or TRBV6-3 to TRBJ2-7; no definite D call. The V end was cut by 2 bases, the J end by 2 bases, with 4 bases between. The length of the CDR3 is 12 residues. Germline CDR1 reads MNHEY; CDR2 reads SVGEGT. The CDR3 is CASSYPPYEQYV. In nucleotides, the CDR3 is TGTGCCAGCAGTTACCCCCCCTACGAGCAGTACGTC.

This clonotype was seen a handful of times. This chain joins TRBV7-9 and TRBJ2-5, with D unclear. Germline V gene data show CDR1 as SEHNR and CDR2 as FQNEAQ (reference sequence). The V and J ends lost 4 bases and 5 bases respectively, with 11 bases between them. The CDR3 has 13 residues. The CDR3 spells CASSYPLGETQYF. As DNA, the CDR3 is TGTGCCAGCAGCTATCCACTCGGGGAGACCCAGTACTTC.

This clonotype was seen repeatedly, ten times or more. This rearrangement joins TRBV12-3 or TRBV12-4 to TRBJ2-2; D perhaps matches TRBD1 (5 bases). Trimming shortened V by 6 bases and J by 7 bases, and 12 bases separated the two germline ends. This CDR3 is built from 13 residues. The CDR3: CASSLSGFGELFF. For the CDR3, the DNA is TGTGCCAGCAGCCTCTCAGGGTTCGGGGAGCTGTTTTTT.

This clonotype was counted a few times. V is TRBV6-1 and J is TRBJ1-2, with D uncertain. CDR3 length: 10 residues. CDR1 and CDR2 (germline): MNHNS, SASEGT. Trimming left V 5 bases short and J 8 bases short, with 6 bases between. CDR3 amino acids: CASSPPGYTF. In DNA form, the CDR3 reads TGTGCCAGCAGTCCCCCGGGCTACACCTTC.

This clonotype turned up a few times. This chain joins TRBV20-1 and TRBJ2-1; D unresolved. Germline CDR1 reads DFQATT; CDR2 reads SNEGSKA (reference sequence). V lost 3 bases, J lost 0 bases, and 9 bases lay in between. This CDR3 region has 14 residues. The CDR3 nucleotides read TGCAGTGCTAGTCTGGGCAGCTCCTACAATGAGCAGTTCTTC. Translated, it gives CSASLGSSYNEQFF.

V is TRBV10-3 and J is TRBJ2-7, with 7 bases fitting TRBD1. Germline loops: CDR1 ENHRY, CDR2 SYGVKD. V trimming: 3 bases; J trimming: 4 bases; junction bases outside the gene matches: 9. The CDR3 runs to 15 residues. CDR3 bases: TGTGCCATCAGTGAAAATCCGGGACAGCATTACGAGCAGTACTTC. This sequence encodes CAISENPGQHYEQYF.

This clonotype was detected only a few times. CDR3 DNA: TGCGCCAGCAGCTTGAACAGGGGGGCCTCTGGGGCCAACGTCCTGACTTTC. Amino acid sequence: CASSLNRGASGANVLTF. The chain links TRBV5-1 to TRBJ2-6; TRBD1 matches at 8 bases. V trimming: 1 base; J trimming: 0 bases; junction bases outside the gene matches: 3. The V gene's germline CDR1 is SGHRS and CDR2 YFSETQ. CDR3 length: 17 amino acids.

The sample holds a few counts of this clonotype. V is TRBV2 and J is TRBJ1-1; D is perhaps TRBD1 (6 bases). The CDR3 contains 14 residues. V gave up 7 bases and J gave up 0 bases, with 12 bases separating them. Germline-derived CDR1 and CDR2 are SNHLY and FYNNEI. The CDR3 sequence is CASNPGQVNTEAFF. Written as DNA, the CDR3 is TGTGCCAGCAATCCGGGACAAGTGAACACTGAAGCTTTCTTT.

This clonotype was recorded a few times. V is TRBV7-6 and J is TRBJ1-1; D unclear. V lost 2 bases and J lost 3, with 13 bases in between. The CDR3 extends over 15 amino acids. Germline V gene data show CDR1 as SGHVS and CDR2 as FNYEAQ. Written as DNA, the CDR3 is TGTGCCAGCAGCTTAACCATGACATACTACACTGAAGCTTTCTTT. Translation gives CASSLTMTYYTEAFF.

The chain joins TRBV5-1 to TRBJ1-4; D uncertain. The germline V gene encodes CDR1 SGHRS and CDR2 YFSETQ. Trimming stripped 1 base from V and 6 bases from J, with 13 bases between. The CDR3 runs to 15 residues. The CDR3 loop reads CASSLSARRDEKLFF. CDR3 in DNA: TGCGCCAGCAGCTTGTCGGCCCGGCGGGATGAAAAACTGTTTTTT.

V is TRBV7-2 and J is TRBJ2-3; D not resolved. The CDR3 contains 12 residues. V lost 5 bases and J 5 bases, leaving 8 bases between the germline ends. In germline, CDR1 is SGHTA, CDR2 FQGNSA. The CDR3 loop reads CASSPQVDTQYF. CDR3 DNA: TGTGCCAGCAGCCCCCAGGTAGATACGCAGTATTTT.

This chain connects TRBV2 to TRBJ1-2; D unclear. The CDR3 extends over 14 amino acids. Germline loops: CDR1 SNHLY, CDR2 FYNNEI. Trimming left V 8 bases short and J 2 bases short, with 15 bases between. The CDR3 loop is CASGPRVKNYGYTF. CDR3 DNA sequence: TGTGCCAGCGGACCCCGAGTAAAGAACTATGGCTACACCTTC.